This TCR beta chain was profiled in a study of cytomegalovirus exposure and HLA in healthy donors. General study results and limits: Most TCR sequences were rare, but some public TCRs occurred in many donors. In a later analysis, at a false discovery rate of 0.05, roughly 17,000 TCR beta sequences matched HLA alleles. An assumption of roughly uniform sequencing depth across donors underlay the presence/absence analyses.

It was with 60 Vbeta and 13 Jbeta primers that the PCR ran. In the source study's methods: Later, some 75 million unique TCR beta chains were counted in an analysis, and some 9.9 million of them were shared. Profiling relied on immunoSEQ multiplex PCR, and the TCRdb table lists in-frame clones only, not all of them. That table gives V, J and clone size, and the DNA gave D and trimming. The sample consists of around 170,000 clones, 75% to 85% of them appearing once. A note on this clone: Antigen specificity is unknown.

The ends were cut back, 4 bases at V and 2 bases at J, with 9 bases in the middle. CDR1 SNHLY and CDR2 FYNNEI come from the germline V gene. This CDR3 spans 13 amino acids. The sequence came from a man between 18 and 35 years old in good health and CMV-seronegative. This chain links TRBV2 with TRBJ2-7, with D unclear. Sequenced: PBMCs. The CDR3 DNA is TGTGCCAGCAGTGGCGGCAGAACCTACGAGCAGTACTTC. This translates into CASSGGRTYEQYF.